Below, 13 T cell receptor beta chains from the same sample are listed, as sequenced in a study of beta chain features in type 1 diabetes. What was sequenced were expressed TCRB transcripts, since all of the isolated RNA had been reverse transcribed. Here immunoSEQ multiplex PCR was the method, and the copy in TCRdb shows in-frame clones only, minus some. The sample holds 900,000 or so clones; roughly 15% are singletons and the top ten take 0.023%. Sample: naive CD4+ T cells from blood. The origin of the receptors is a woman between 18 and 29 years old in good health.

There are a few counts of this clone. This rearrangement joins TRBV18 to TRBJ1-1; the match to TRBD1 covers 9 bases. The CDR3 has 17 amino acids. The V and J ends lost 1 base and 5 bases, in that order; junction bases with no gene match: 11. Germline values: CDR1 KGHSH, CDR2 LQKENI. In nucleotides, the CDR3 is TGTGCCAGCTCACCACAAATGACAGGGGGTAGAGGAACTGAAGCTTTCTTT. This translates into CASSPQMTGGRGTEAFF.

The table lists this clone with a few counts. The chain recombines TRBV7-9 with TRBJ2-2, with 7 bases identical to TRBD1. This CDR3 spans 17 amino acids. After removal of 1 base from V and 8 bases from J, the junction contained 13 bases not matched to a gene. Germline CDR1 reads SEHNR; CDR2 reads FQNEAQ (reference sequence). CDR3: CASSLGAPNRGTGELFF. The CDR3 nucleotides read TGTGCCAGCAGCTTAGGGGCCCCAAACAGGGGTACTGGGGAGCTGTTTTTT.

This clone was counted only a few times. This chain joins TRBV18 and TRBJ2-1; 11 positions agree with TRBD1. The CDR3 is 17 amino acids. J was trimmed by 12 bases and V by 1 base; bases with no gene match: 14. Germline loops: CDR1 KGHSH, CDR2 LQKENI. The CDR3 spells CASSPQPGTGGAVAQFF. CDR3 sequence (DNA): TGTGCCAGCTCACCACAGCCCGGGACAGGGGGGGCTGTCGCGCAGTTCTTC.

This clone was seen a handful of times. The rearrangement links TRBV19 to TRBJ2-3; D possibly corresponds to TRBD2 (6 bases). Germline lookup yields CDR1 LNHDA and CDR2 SQIVND (reference sequence). The V and J ends lost 3 bases and 2 bases respectively, with 12 bases between them. The CDR3 is 15 amino acids. The CDR3 bases are TGTGCCAGTAGTATGGTAGCGGATCCCACAGATACGCAGTATTTT. Translated, it gives CASSMVADPTDTQYF.

There are a few counts of this clone. The chain employs TRBV6-1 and TRBJ2-1; 8 bases agree with TRBD1. Unmatched junction bases numbered 6, after V lost 6 bases and J lost 2 bases. The CDR3 spans 15 residues. Germline CDR1 and CDR2: MNHNS and SASEGT. In nucleotides, the CDR3 is TGTGCCAGCAGCCTCGACAGGGGACCCTACAATGAGCAGTTCTTC. Encoded protein: CASSLDRGPYNEQFF.

The V and J genes are TRBV6-6 and TRBJ2-6; D may correspond to TRBD1 or TRBD2 (5 bases each). Trimming removed 2 bases from V and 1 base from J, with 9 bases in between. Germline CDR1 is MNHNY and CDR2 is SVGAGI (reference sequence). The length of the CDR3 is 16 residues. The CDR3 DNA reads as TGTGCCAGCAGTTACGTCGGGACGTCTGGGGCCAACGTCCTGACTTTC. This gives the protein CASSYVGTSGANVLTF.

Only a few counts were recorded for this clone. The chain joins TRBV28 to TRBJ2-2, with TRBD1 matching 8 bases. CDR3 length equals 15 residues. The ends lost 3 bases at V and 5 bases at J; junction bases unmatched: 5. Germline V gene sequence: CDR1 MDHEN, CDR2 SYDVKM. The CDR3 protein is CASSLLTGGTGELFF. The CDR3 region has the DNA TGTGCCAGCAGTTTGCTAACAGGGGGAACCGGGGAGCTGTTTTTT.

This clone was seen more than once but under ten times. This chain connects TRBV7-2 to TRBJ2-6, with no clear D. The CDR3 is made up of 14 amino acids. Trimming pared 0 bases from V and 4 bases from J, leaving 4 bases between. In germline, CDR1 is SGHTA, CDR2 FQGNSA. The CDR3 is CASSLATGANVLTF. In DNA, the CDR3 is TGTGCCAGCAGCTTAGCGACCGGGGCCAACGTCCTGACTTTC. The full variable domain, its missing parts supplied by reference TRBV7-2 and TRBJ2-6, is GAGVSQSPSNKVTEKGKDVELRCDPISGHTALYWYRQSLGQGLEFLIYFQGNSAPDKSGLPSDRFSAERTGGSVSTLTIQRTQQEDSAVYLCASSLATGANVLTFGAGSRLTVL.

The chain employs TRBV7-8 and TRBJ2-1, with TRBD2 matching over 8 bases. With V trimmed by 5 bases and J by 4 bases, 10 bases remained unmatched. The CDR3 totals 16 residues. The V gene's germline CDR1 is SGHVS and CDR2 FQNEAQ. The CDR3 is CASSLIRGGRYNEQFF. For the CDR3, the DNA is TGTGCCAGCAGCCTCATCCGGGGGGGAAGGTACAATGAGCAGTTCTTC.

This rearrangement joins TRBV4-1 to TRBJ2-3; D gene unclear. This CDR3 comprises 13 residues. V was clipped by 0 bases and J by 13 bases, with 14 bases between them. The germline V gene encodes CDR1 MGHRA and CDR2 YSYEKL. The CDR3 sequence: CASSQDRTRMEYF. In DNA form, the CDR3 reads TGCGCCAGCAGCCAAGATCGGACCAGAATGGAGTATTTT.

This clone appeared a few times. J is TRBJ2-3 and V is TRBV6-1; D perhaps matches TRBD1 (6 bases). The germline V gene has CDR1 MNHNS and CDR2 SASEGT. V was cut by 4 bases and J by 0 bases, with 8 bases left in between. The CDR3 loop spans 14 amino acids. CDR3 region: CASSGQGSTDTQYF. Here the CDR3 DNA reads TGTGCCAGCAGTGGGCAGGGGAGCACAGATACGCAGTATTTT.

V gene TRBV4-2 combines with J gene TRBJ2-7, with TRBD2 identical over 12 bases. The CDR3 contains 15 residues. V shed 1 base and J 4 bases; nucleotides not matched to a gene: 2. Per the germline V gene, CDR1 is LGHNA and CDR2 is YNFKEQ. CDR3 bases: TGTGCCAGCAGCCAAGGACTAGCGGGAGAGTACGAGCAGTACTTC. Translated: CASSQGLAGEYEQYF.

The chain carries TRBV2 and TRBJ2-1, with no clear D. Trimming removed 0 bases at V and 3 bases at J, with 15 bases between. Germline-derived CDR1 and CDR2 are SNHLY and FYNNEI. The CDR3 sequence is 17 residues long. CDR3 protein: CASSEAAHNSFYNEQFF. The DNA for the CDR3 is TGTGCCAGCAGTGAAGCCGCTCACAATAGTTTCTACAATGAGCAGTTCTTC.